These T cell receptor beta chains were read from a single sample in a study of CD8 T cells in Susac syndrome. TCRdb reanalysed the immunoSEQ multiplex PCR reads using MiXCR and keeps one entry per CDR3 protein. The table lists around 200,000 distinct CDR3 sequences, 95% of them singletons. The sequencing sample was made of CD8+ T cells from PBMCs. The receptors were sampled from a human donor with Susac syndrome. Each CDR3 is given with its conserved first and last residue. Each record gives: clone size, D gene, J gene, V gene, CDR3 DNA, CDR3 protein. A D gene is named only where the DNA matches it firmly. Clone size appears in some rows only: once, few, many, or a class for an expanded clone.

.	.	TRBJ2-7	TRBV3-1	TGTGCCAGCAGCCTGGACAGACGCTCCTACGAGCAGTACTTC	CASSLDRRSYEQYF
once	.	TRBJ1-1	TRBV12-3/TRBV12-4	TGTGCCAGCAGTTGGGACGGAGGGACTGAAGCTTTCTTT	CASSWDGGTEAFF
.	.	TRBJ2-5	TRBV3-1	TGTGCCAGCAGCCAAGATCATAGTGGAGAGACCCAGTACTTC	CASSQDHSGETQYF
.	TRBD1	TRBJ2-7	TRBV24-1	TGTGCCACCAGAGGACAGGGAGGTCACGAGCAGTACTTC	CATRGQGGHEQYF
.	.	TRBJ1-2	TRBV28	TGTGCCAGCAGTTCTGACAGGCCACCTACTAACTATGGCTACACCTTC	CASSSDRPPTNYGYTF
few	.	TRBJ2-7	TRBV27	TGTGCCAGCAGTTCAGGCCTGGACCCCTACGAGCAGTACTTC	CASSSGLDPYEQYF
.	TRBD1	TRBJ2-7	TRBV4-1	TGCGCCAGCAGCCAAGATCGACAGGGGGCCGAAGAGCAGTACTTC	CASSQDRQGAEEQYF
.	.	TRBJ2-2	TRBV7-9	TGTGCCAGCAGCTTGCAGGGAAGCACCGGGGAGCTGTTTTTT	CASSLQGSTGELFF
.	.	TRBJ2-1	TRBV28	TGTGCCAGCAGTTTCGTTTACAATGAGCAGTTCTTC	CASSFVYNEQFF
.	.	TRBJ2-1	TRBV20-1	TGCAGTGCTAGAGGCCGGGGATACAATGAGCAGTTCTTC	CSARGRGYNEQFF
.	.	TRBJ2-6	TRBV27	TGTGCCAGCAGTCCGCAGGAGGAAGCCTACTCTGGGGCCAACGTCCTGACTTTC	CASSPQEEAYSGANVLTF
.	.	TRBJ1-3	TRBV18	TGTGCCAGCTCACCACGAGACAGAGTCTCTGGAAACACCATATATTTT	CASSPRDRVSGNTIYF
.	TRBD1	TRBJ2-7	TRBV6-6	TGTGCCAGCAGGTCGGGACAGGGTCTCTACGAGCAGTACTTC	CASRSGQGLYEQYF
.	.	TRBJ1-1	TRBV12-3/TRBV12-4	TGTGCCAGCAGTTTATCGGAGGGCGGCACTGAAGCTTTCTTT	CASSLSEGGTEAFF
.	TRBD2	TRBJ2-7	TRBV5-1	TGCGCCAGCAGCACAACTTCAAGCGGGAGAGGCTACGAGCAGTACTTC	CASSTTSSGRGYEQYF
.	TRBD1	TRBJ2-1	TRBV27	TGTGCCAGCAGAAACAGGGGGGTAAATGAGCAGTTCTTC	CASRNRGVNEQFF
.	.	TRBJ2-1	TRBV12-3/TRBV12-4	TGTGCCAGCAGTTTAGAACGGAATGAGCAGTTCTTC	CASSLERNEQFF
.	.	TRBJ2-1	TRBV19	TGTGCCAGTAGTATAGGGGCAGGGTGGAATGAGCAGTTCTTC	CASSIGAGWNEQFF
.	.	TRBJ1-5	TRBV20-1	TGCAGTGCTCCCCCCGGGTCTGACTATCAGCCCCAGCATTTT	CSAPPGSDYQPQHF
once	.	TRBJ2-1	TRBV30	TGTGCCTGGAGTGTAGGCGGGACGGGTGAGCAGTTCTTC	CAWSVGGTGEQFF
.	TRBD1	TRBJ1-5	TRBV20-1	TGCAGTGCTGGGGAACAGGGGAATCAGCCCCAGCATTTT	CSAGEQGNQPQHF
.	.	TRBJ1-5	TRBV9	TGTGCCAGCAGCGGAACAGGGAGCAATCAGCCCCAGCATTTT	CASSGTGSNQPQHF
.	TRBD2	TRBJ2-1	TRBV28	TGTGCCAGCAGCGAGACCGGGACTAGCGGGAGTGCTGAGCAGTTCTTC	CASSETGTSGSAEQFF
.	TRBD1	TRBJ1-1	TRBV3-1	TGTGCCAGCAGCCAAGGGACAGGGGCCCCTGAAGCTTTCTTT	CASSQGTGAPEAFF
.	.	TRBJ2-1	TRBV12-3/TRBV12-4	TGTGCCAGCAGTTTAGTTTCCAGGGAGGATGAGCAGTTCTTC	CASSLVSREDEQFF
.	TRBD2	TRBJ2-2	TRBV5-1	TGCGCCAGCAGCACTAGACTAGCGGGAAACACCGGGGAGCTGTTTTTT	CASSTRLAGNTGELFF
.	.	TRBJ1-4	TRBV11-2	TGTGCCAGCAGCTTTCCTATCACGGGTCGGGAAAAACTGTTTTTT	CASSFPITGREKLFF
.	.	TRBJ2-3	TRBV15	TGTGCCACCAGCAGAGTGGGGCTGAGCACAGATACGCAGTATTTT	CATSRVGLSTDTQYF
.	TRBD2	TRBJ2-3	TRBV13	TGTGCCAGCAGCCCGCGGGGGGCTACGGATACGCAGTATTTT	CASSPRGATDTQYF
.	TRBD1	TRBJ1-6	TRBV7-2	TGTGCCAGCAGCCCAACGGACAGGGGGCCTTGGGATTCACCCCTCCACTTT	CASSPTDRGPWDSPLHF
once	.	TRBJ1-1	TRBV5-1	TGCGCCAGCAGCTCCCCTACCTCTGAAGCTTTCTTT	CASSSPTSEAFF
.	TRBD2	TRBJ2-7	TRBV6-1	TGTGCCAGCAGTCTCCAGCGGGGGGCCCCGTTCTACGAGCAGTACTTC	CASSLQRGAPFYEQYF
.	TRBD2	TRBJ2-3	TRBV12-3/TRBV12-4	TGTGCCAGCAGTTTAGGTGAACGGACTAGCGGGGGTCCAAATACGCAGTATTTT	CASSLGERTSGGPNTQYF
.	.	TRBJ2-7	TRBV12-3/TRBV12-4	TGTGCCAGCAGCCCCCTGAGCGGAACCGCCTACGAGCAGTACTTC	CASSPLSGTAYEQYF
.	.	TRBJ1-1	TRBV9	TGTGCCAGCAGCGCCCAGCAGAACACTGAAGCTTTCTTT	CASSAQQNTEAFF
.	TRBD1	TRBJ2-7	TRBV7-9	TGTGCCAGCAGCTTCGCGACAGGGATTTCCTACGAGCAGTACTTC	CASSFATGISYEQYF
.	.	TRBJ2-7	TRBV28	TGTGCCAGCTATAACGAAGGTTCTTTCTACGAGCAGTACTTC	CASYNEGSFYEQYF
.	.	TRBJ2-4	TRBV13	TGTGCCAGCAGCTTAGGGGGCTTGCCAGCCAAAAACATTCAGTACTTC	CASSLGGLPAKNIQYF
.	TRBD1	TRBJ2-7	TRBV14	TGTGCCAGCAGCCTAGGACAGGGGATGTACGAGCAGTACTTC	CASSLGQGMYEQYF
.	.	TRBJ1-2	TRBV7-8	TGTGCCAGCAGCTCAGAAACGGGAGATAACTATGGCTACACCTTC	CASSSETGDNYGYTF
.	TRBD1	TRBJ2-5	TRBV30	TGTGCCTGGAGTGTAGCAGGGGGCGAAGAGACCCAGTACTTC	CAWSVAGGEETQYF
once	.	TRBJ1-2	TRBV20-1	TGCAGTGCTAGAGGGGGGGCGGTTAACTATGGCTACACCTTC	CSARGGAVNYGYTF
.	.	TRBJ2-5	TRBV2	TGTGCCAGCAGAACAATTGCGGAGACCCAGTACTTC	CASRTIAETQYF
once	TRBD1	TRBJ1-4	TRBV5-1	TGCGCCAGCAGCACGACAGGGGGGGTTGGAGAAAAACTGTTTTTT	CASSTTGGVGEKLFF
few	TRBD1	TRBJ1-1	TRBV29-1	TGCAGCGAAAAGGGGACAGGGGCCACTGAAGCTTTCTTT	CSEKGTGATEAFF
.	.	TRBJ2-3	TRBV5-4	TGTGCCAGCAGCTTGACGTTTGGTGCAGATACGCAGTATTTT	CASSLTFGADTQYF
.	.	TRBJ1-2	TRBV7-8	TGTGCCAGCAGCCGACTGGGGTCGGCATATGGCTACACCTTC	CASSRLGSAYGYTF
.	.	TRBJ1-1	TRBV4-1	TGCGCCAGCAGCCAAACTGTACAGGAGTTGACTGAAGCTTTCTTT	CASSQTVQELTEAFF
.	TRBD1	TRBJ2-5	TRBV5-1	TGCGCCAGCAGCTTCCCCGGGACAGGCGGATACCCTGCCGGGGAGACCCAGTACTTC	CASSFPGTGGYPAGETQYF
.	TRBD1	TRBJ1-2	TRBV30	TGTGCCTGGAGGCGGGACAGGGAAGCTAACTATGGCTACACCTTC	CAWRRDREANYGYTF
once	.	TRBJ2-3	TRBV14	TGTGCCAGCAGCCCTTCGACGGGGACAGATACGCAGTATTTT	CASSPSTGTDTQYF
.	.	TRBJ1-1	TRBV30	TGTGCCTGGGGCTGGGGGACCAACACTGAAGCTTTCTTT	CAWGWGTNTEAFF
.	.	TRBJ2-5	TRBV4-1	TGCGCCAGCAGCCGTTTAGGGGTCGGGGCCCAAGAGACCCAGTACTTC	CASSRLGVGAQETQYF
once	.	TRBJ2-2	TRBV20-1	.	CSARGKVPGSCFF
.	.	TRBJ2-4	TRBV20-1	TGCAGTGCTAGACCAAGACAGGGAGGATGGGACATTCAGTACTTC	CSARPRQGGWDIQYF
.	TRBD2	TRBJ2-1	TRBV3-1	TGTGCCAGCAGCTCCTGGGCGGCGCGGGAGCAATTAAATGAGCAGTTCTTC	CASSSWAAREQLNEQFF
.	.	TRBJ2-7	TRBV14	TGTGCCAGCAGCCAAGGACTAACCTACGAGCAGTACTTC	CASSQGLTYEQYF
.	.	TRBJ2-1	TRBV4-1	TGCGCCAGCAGCTACGGCGTGAGGGACCCACCAAATGAGCAGTTCTTC	CASSYGVRDPPNEQFF
.	TRBD2	TRBJ2-1	TRBV29-1	TGCAGCGTTGAAGATCGAGTACTAGCGGGTGTGAGCTCCTACAATGAGCAGTTCTTC	CSVEDRVLAGVSSYNEQFF